These 25 T cell receptor beta chains were all obtained from the same sample, sequenced in a study of blood T cells in healthy people across ages. A J-beta primer mix and a sample-barcoded 5' primer were used in a second PCR of roughly 6 to 12 cycles. TCRdb ran MiXCR on the 5' RACE reads and lists one entry per CDR3 protein. The sample records more than 700,000 distinct CDR3 sequences, about 53% being singletons. The sample comprised blood. The receptor source for this set is a man older than 75 in good health.

This clonotype was picked up a small number of times. The gene calls are TRBV12-5 and TRBJ1-2; TRBD1 agrees at 11 bases. Looked up from germline, CDR1 is LGHNT and CDR2 is FRNRAP. The V and J ends lost 4 bases and 0 bases, in that order; junction bases with no gene match: 7. The CDR3 runs to 17 residues. The CDR3 DNA reads as TGTGCTAGTGGTTCTGCCGGGACAGGGGGATCTAACTATGGCTACACCTTC. Translated: CASGSAGTGGSNYGYTF.

The chain recombines TRBV2 with TRBJ2-1; D tentatively reads TRBD1 or TRBD2 (5 bases each). Germline V gene sequence: CDR1 SNHLY, CDR2 FYNNEI. Trimming removed 3 bases at V and 10 bases at J, with 19 bases between. The CDR3 spans 15 residues. The CDR3 here is CASSDPAGGTWEQFF. The CDR3 DNA reads as TGTGCCAGCAGTGACCCCGCTGGGGGTACTTGGGAGCAGTTCTTC.

The gene calls are TRBV6-2 or TRBV6-3 and TRBJ2-7, with D unclear. The CDR3 loop spans 14 amino acids. CDR1 and CDR2 (germline): MNHEY, SVGEGT. V was trimmed by 8 bases and J by 3 bases, leaving 17 bases between them. CDR3 nucleotides: TGTGCCAGCCCTTGGGCAGAACTAATCTACGAGCAGTACTTC. Its translation: CASPWAELIYEQYF.

The chain has TRBV12-3 or TRBV12-4 and TRBJ2-7; no clear D. The length of the CDR3 is 11 residues. V gave up 3 bases and J gave up 7 bases, with 7 bases separating them. The CDR3 here is CASSLHNEQYF. CDR3 nucleotides: TGTGCCAGCAGTTTGCACAATGAGCAGTACTTC.

This chain uses TRBV20-1 with TRBJ1-1, with 8 bases identical to TRBD1. The ends lost 6 bases at V and 5 bases at J; junction bases unmatched: 11. In germline, CDR1 is DFQATT, CDR2 SNEGSKA (reference sequence). The CDR3 is 14 residues long. This CDR3 reads CSAPSQGAGTEAFF. DNA of the CDR3: TGCAGTGCCCCTAGCCAGGGGGCGGGGACTGAAGCTTTCTTT.

The CDR3 DNA reads as TGTGCCAGCAGACCTAGCGGGAAGTACGAGCAGTACTTC. The encoded protein is CASRPSGKYEQYF. The chain combines TRBV6-5 with TRBJ2-1; 9 bases align to TRBD2. The J call is in doubt because the DNA end fits TRBJ2-7 better. The CDR3 consists of 13 residues. Germline V gene sequence: CDR1 MNHEY, CDR2 SVGAGI.

The gene calls are TRBV28 and TRBJ2-4; 10 positions match TRBD2. Germline V CDR1 and CDR2: MDHEN, SYDVKM. The V segment lost 3 bases and the J segment 5 bases; nucleotides outside the gene matches: 7. The CDR3 has 16 amino acids. Here the CDR3 reads CASSFGLAGEQNIQYF. DNA of the CDR3: TGTGCCAGCAGTTTCGGCCTAGCGGGAGAGCAAAACATTCAGTACTTC.

Regarding this clonotype: The junction departs from germline at one end; a sequencing error may be responsible. This chain connects TRBV20-1 to TRBJ2-1; possible D gene TRBD2, 6 bases. The CDR3 has 18 residues. Per germline, CDR1 DFQATT and CDR2 SNEGSKA (reference sequence). The CDR3 DNA follows: TGCAGTGCTAGTCTGTGGGGCGGGACCCCGAACTCCTATAATGAGCAGTTCTTC. Protein product: CSASLWGGTPNSYNEQFF.

V gene TRBV6-5 combines with J gene TRBJ2-7; no reliable D call. Trimming took off 2 bases at V and 2 bases at J, with 7 bases between the two ends. Looked up from germline, CDR1 is MNHEY and CDR2 is SVGAGI. The CDR3 is made up of 13 amino acids. The CDR3 DNA reads TGTGCCAGCAGTTACAGGCAGGCCTACGAGCAGTACTTC. Its translation: CASSYRQAYEQYF.

V and J are TRBV28 and TRBJ2-7; 7 bases line up with TRBD1. The germline V gene has CDR1 MDHEN and CDR2 SYDVKM. This CDR3 comprises 18 residues. The trim removed 5 bases at V and 0 bases at J, leaving 16 bases unmatched. In DNA form, the CDR3 reads TGTGCCAGCAGTAGCCCCGGGACAGCCCCTAGTCGCTCCTACGAGCAGTACTTC. Translated, it gives CASSSPGTAPSRSYEQYF.

The V and J genes are TRBV5-1 and TRBJ1-2, with 8 bases identical to TRBD1. J lost 2 bases, V lost 4 bases, and 4 bases had no gene match. CDR3 length: 14 residues. Germline V gene data show CDR1 as SGHRS and CDR2 as YFSETQ. This CDR3 is CASSRRGPNYGYTF. The CDR3 DNA sequence: TGCGCCAGCAGCCGCAGGGGGCCGAACTATGGCTACACCTTC.

The V and J genes are TRBV5-1 and TRBJ2-7; 15 bases map to TRBD2. V lost 3 bases and J lost 6; bases outside the gene matches: 4. The CDR3 loop spans 15 amino acids. The germline V gene has CDR1 SGHRS and CDR2 YFSETQ. CDR3 coding DNA: TGCGCCAGCAGCTCGGGACTAGCGGGAGGTACCGAGCAGTACTTC. It translates to CASSSGLAGGTEQYF.

The rearrangement links TRBV11-3 to TRBJ2-5; 10 bases agree with TRBD1. V gave up 4 bases and J gave up 9 bases; unmatched junction bases: 11. CDR1 and CDR2 from the germline V gene are SGHNT and YENEEA. The CDR3 totals 15 residues. The CDR3 nucleotides are TGTGCCAGCAGCTCCCGACAGGGGGCAAGGGAGGCCCAGTACTTC. This translates into CASSSRQGAREAQYF.

Concerning this clonotype itself: The limits of the CDR3 on the DNA are not certain, so only TCRdb's listed CDR3 is given. CDR3 protein: CASSLGVASGNERYF. The chain joins TRBV12-3 or TRBV12-4 to TRBJ2-5. Both ends counted, the CDR3 spans 15 residues.

A few counts support this clonotype. V usage is TRBV6-1 and J usage is TRBJ2-3; 8 bases map to TRBD2. Trimming removed 5 bases from V and 2 bases from J; junction bases left unmatched: 9. The CDR3 extends over 16 amino acids. Per germline, CDR1 MNHNS and CDR2 SASEGT. The CDR3 spells CASSPLAEAFTDTQYF. CDR3 nucleotide sequence: TGTGCCAGCAGTCCACTAGCGGAGGCCTTCACAGATACGCAGTATTTT.

The chain is built from TRBV5-6 and TRBJ2-7; 11 nucleotides line up with TRBD1. Unmatched junction bases numbered 11, after V lost 4 bases and J lost 5 bases. In germline, CDR1 is SGHDT, CDR2 YYEEEE. The CDR3 length is 16 residues. CDR3 sequence (DNA): TGTGCCAGCAGCCCGATTGTGGGACAGGGGGTTCACGAGCAGTACTTC. Amino acid sequence: CASSPIVGQGVHEQYF.

This chain joins TRBV27 and TRBJ1-4; 10 nucleotides match TRBD1. The length of the CDR3 is 16 residues. The V and J ends lost 8 bases and 0 bases, in that order; junction bases with no gene match: 6. Germline values: CDR1 MNHEY, CDR2 SMNVEV (reference sequence). The CDR3 DNA reads as TGTGCCAGCGGCCGGGACAGGGGCGCAACTAATGAAAAACTGTTTTTT. Encoded protein: CASGRDRGATNEKLFF.

This chain joins TRBV28 and TRBJ2-1; 9 nucleotides agree with TRBD1. V was clipped by 3 bases and J by 15 bases; unmatched bases: 6. The V gene's germline CDR1 is MDHEN and CDR2 SYDVKM. The CDR3 length is 12 residues. DNA for the CDR3: TGTGCCAGCAGTTTGATCACAGGGGGCCCGTTCTTC. It specifies CASSLITGGPFF.

In this sample, this clonotype turned up once. The chain combines TRBV24-1 with TRBJ2-6, with TRBD1 matching 8 bases. This CDR3 spans 18 amino acids. With 11 bases clipped from V and 0 bases from J, the junction kept 14 bases outside the gene matches. In germline, CDR1 is KGHDR, CDR2 SFDVKD. Here the CDR3 reads CAIARQGQLYSGANVLTF. DNA of the CDR3: TGTGCCATCGCCAGACAGGGGCAACTATACTCTGGGGCCAACGTCCTGACTTTC.

V is TRBV2 and J is TRBJ1-5; D may be TRBD1 (6 bases). The CDR3 has 15 amino acids. The germline V gene has CDR1 SNHLY and CDR2 FYNNEI. The V gene lost 7 bases and the J gene lost 0 bases, with 13 bases spanning the gap. CDR3 loop: CASTTGLSSNQPQHF. The CDR3 coding sequence is TGTGCCAGCACGACAGGACTGAGTAGCAATCAGCCCCAGCATTTT. Drawing the rest from reference TRBV2 and TRBJ1-5, the complete variable domain is EPEVTQTPSHQVTQMGQEVILRCVPISNHLYFYWYRQILGQKVEFLVSFYNNEISEKSEIFDDQFSVERPDGSNFTLKIRSTKLEDSAMYFCASTTGLSSNQPQHFGDGTRLSIL.

A word on this clonotype: A much more abundant neighbour one base away suggests this may be a read error. This rearrangement joins TRBV27 to TRBJ2-7; D gene ambiguous. Trimming took 5 bases from V and 2 from J, leaving 10 bases between them. The CDR3 is made up of 13 amino acids. Per germline, CDR1 MNHEY and CDR2 SMNVEV (reference sequence). CDR3 protein: CASSVRDTYEQYF. The CDR3, as DNA: TGTGCCAGCAGTGTGAGAGATACCTACGAGCAGTACTTC.

The rearrangement links TRBV11-1 to TRBJ2-5; 11 bases match TRBD2. The CDR3 sequence is 17 residues long. Trimming removed 1 base from V and 1 base from J; junction bases left unmatched: 5. Germline CDR1 SGHAT, CDR2 FQDESV (reference sequence). The CDR3: CASSLVASGRIQETQYF. The CDR3 bases are TGTGCCAGCAGCTTAGTGGCTAGCGGGAGGATCCAAGAGACCCAGTACTTC.

This clonotype was counted between two and nine times. This chain joins TRBV12-3 or TRBV12-4 and TRBJ1-2; 8 bases are shared with TRBD1. This CDR3 comprises 13 residues. After removal of 6 bases from V and 6 bases from J, the junction contained 6 bases not matched to a gene. CDR3 DNA sequence: TGTGCCAGCAGGATGGGACAGGTTAATGGCTACACCTTC. Translating gives CASRMGQVNGYTF.

V and J are TRBV20-1 and TRBJ2-1; 7 bases map to TRBD2. V lost 0 bases, J lost 8 bases, and 13 bases stayed unmatched. Per germline, CDR1 DFQATT and CDR2 SNEGSKA (reference sequence). The CDR3 totals 16 residues. The CDR3 sequence: CSARDWGGGPVDEQFF. CDR3 in DNA: TGCAGTGCTAGAGATTGGGGGGGAGGGCCGGTCGATGAGCAGTTCTTC.

This clonotype came up a few times. The chain joins TRBV9 to TRBJ2-1; maybe TRBD2 (6 bases). The CDR3 has 17 amino acids. V was trimmed by 0 bases and J by 0 bases, leaving 13 bases between them. The germline V gene has CDR1 SGDLS and CDR2 YYNGEE. The CDR3 coding sequence is TGTGCCAGCAGCGTAGCTGGGCCCGGGAGCTCCTACAATGAGCAGTTCTTC. Protein product: CASSVAGPGSSYNEQFF.